This TCR beta chain stems from a study of T cell responses to AZD1222 COVID-19 vaccine. V dropped 4 bases and J dropped 6; count of bases not matched to a gene: 7. This CDR3 contains 15 residues. Germline assignment: CDR1 MNHEY and CDR2 SVGEGT. Sequencing used immunoSEQ multiplex PCR; TCRdb keeps in-frame clones, though not all of them. This sample has more than 150,000 clones, with over 80% found just once. The receptor was derived from an adult in good health. The chain couples TRBV6-2 or TRBV6-3 to TRBJ1-5; 9 nucleotides agree with TRBD1. The sample consisted of peripheral blood, taken on day 0 of AZD1222 vaccination. CDR3 in amino acids: CASSSGGTGRQPQHF. The CDR3 bases are TGTGCCAGCAGTTCAGGGGGGACAGGGCGTCAGCCCCAGCATTTT.